This T cell receptor (beta chain) comes out of a study of OX40 agonist ivuxolimab in advanced cancers. The CDR3 extends over 16 amino acids. Germline lookup yields CDR1 MNHNS and CDR2 SASEGT. V was shortened by 4 bases and J by 7 bases, with 19 bases between the two germline ends. Sequenced by immunoSEQ multiplex PCR; TCRdb stores in-frame clones only, minus some. This sample carries about 100,000 clones, roughly 90% of them seen once, and the ten largest clones take just under 0.8%. This rearrangement joins TRBV6-1 to TRBJ2-2, with D possibly matching TRBD2 (7 bases). The origin of this receptor is an adult with an advanced solid tumor such as melanoma, head and neck, liver or kidney cancer. This sample comprised CD4+ or CD8+ T cells sorted from blood, obtained in a trial of the OX40 agonist ivuxolimab. The CDR3 region is CASSGLHGGRGGELFF. CDR3 DNA sequence: TGTGCCAGCAGTGGGCTCCACGGGGGGCGGGGCGGGGAGCTGTTTTTT.